This T cell receptor beta chain was found in a study of T cells expressing NK-cell markers (dated by TCRdb to between 2020 and 2021). Describing the broader study: TCR beta-chain repertoires were profiled in sorted CD3+CD56+NKG2C+, CD3+CD56+NKG2C- and CD3+CD56-NKG2C+ T-cell subsets from fewer than 10 donors. The study sequenced eight donors, all healthy volunteers chosen at random: three men and five women. Seven of the eight sequenced donors were HCMV-seropositive and one was HCMV-seronegative. Illumina HiSeq 2000/2500, MiSeq or NextSeq was used to sequence libraries as 2 x 150 bp reads. Results the study describes overall, beyond this receptor: Those dominant clonotypes were again the most abundant among CD3+CD56-NKG2C+ cells in a handful of donors, at roughly 25-60.1%. For about 6 donors, the dominant CD3+CD56+NKG2C+ clonotypes were among the top 10 CD8+ clonotypes and accounted for about 1.0-8% of CD8+ T cells. Whether the expanded NKG2C-expressing T cell clones were specific for HCMV antigens was left unclear.

With respect to this clonotype: No antigen is known for it.

The reads were generated on an Illumina HiSeq 2000. TCR beta cDNA libraries were made by 5'RACE template switching that added a universal primer site and unique molecular identifiers. Synthesis of cDNA was primed from the TCR beta constant segment and was followed by two consecutive PCR amplification steps. Per the authors' processing: Reads were demultiplexed and grouped by UMI with MIGEC, and clonotypes were assembled and quantified with MiTCR. To remove erroneous sequences, TCR cDNA sequences were retained only when supported by two or more reads. The tcR package was used for downstream repertoire analysis, and clonotypes were matched between fractions using CDR3 nucleotide sequence together with V segment. VDJmatch was used to annotate antigen specificity against VDJdb, with one amino acid substitution in CDR3 allowed. TCRdb reanalyzed the reads, keeping one entry per CDR3 protein sequence and omitting DNA. These V and J calls originate from TCRdb's pipeline instead of the authors' own analysis. The sample table includes 550,000 to 600,000 distinct CDR3 sequences. The ten largest clones represent around 3.3% of the sample.

Sequences LGHDT (CDR1) and YNNKEL (CDR2) are obtained from the germline V gene (reference sequence). The CDR3 numbers 17 residues from cysteine through phenylalanine. Nucleotide data are not available. To determine HCMV serostatus, a commercial ELISA kit was used to detect HCMV-specific IgG in serum. Ficoll density gradient centrifugation was used to isolate peripheral blood mononuclear cells from blood. Sequencing was carried out using blood T cells: a sorted CD56 or NKG2C T cell subset, CD4+ or CD8+ T cells, or bulk PBMC T cells (not recorded which). The receptor's source is a young man in good health. Donor details come from another sample of the same person, matched by shared clones. The receptor chain draws on TRBV3-1 and TRBJ2-4; TCRdb lists TRBD2, though no DNA is available to test this call. The CDR3 amino acid sequence is: CASSLGMGSLAKNIQYF.